This TCR beta chain came from a study of OX40 agonist ivuxolimab in advanced cancers. Study-level background: Patients were treated with intravenous ivuxolimab, dosed at 0.01 to 10 mg/kg and infused every 2 weeks.

With respect to this clone: The antigen is unknown.

This table comes from immunoSEQ multiplex PCR, and its TCRdb copy is limited to in-frame clones, with some not included. The sample has roughly 70,000 clones; more than 75% are singletons. The study's findings and limits: More expanded clones were seen, on average, in CD8+ T cells than in CD4+. Both CD4+ and CD8+ T cell populations in blood had undergone clonal expansion by week 6 at 0.1 to 3.0 mg/kg.

Trimming took 6 bases from V and 5 from J; bases not matched to a gene: 9. Germline V gene lookup returns CDR1 SNHLY and CDR2 FYNNEI. There are 15 residues in the CDR3. The timepoints at which blood was sampled were baseline, cycle 4 day 1, and cycle 7 day 1. The chain couples TRBV2 to TRBJ2-3, with TRBD2 identical over 9 bases. This sequence originates from an adult with an advanced solid tumor such as melanoma, head and neck, liver or kidney cancer. The sample in question was CD4+ or CD8+ T cells sorted from blood, obtained in a trial of the OX40 agonist ivuxolimab. CDR3 region: CASSGGRAGVDTQYF. The CDR3 DNA sequence: TGTGCCAGCAGCGGCGGGAGGGCCGGGGTAGATACGCAGTATTTT.